This T cell receptor (beta chain) originates from a study of chronic HIV infection and antiretroviral therapy. The V and J ends lost 3 bases and 5 bases respectively, with 9 bases between them. CDR3 length equals 13 residues. Germline V gene sequence: CDR1 MDHEN, CDR2 SYDVKM. TCRdb itself ran the 5' RACE reads through MiXCR, one entry per CDR3 protein. The sample lists some 43,000 distinct CDR3 sequences, 19% occurring once. The TCR comes from an adult who had HIV and had not received antiretroviral therapy, or was an uninfected healthy control (not recorded which). This chain connects TRBV28 to TRBJ2-3; D is ambiguous. What was sequenced was peripheral blood. The CDR3 is CASSLASLDTQYF. The DNA for the CDR3 is TGTGCCAGCAGTTTGGCCTCTCTAGATACGCAGTATTTT.